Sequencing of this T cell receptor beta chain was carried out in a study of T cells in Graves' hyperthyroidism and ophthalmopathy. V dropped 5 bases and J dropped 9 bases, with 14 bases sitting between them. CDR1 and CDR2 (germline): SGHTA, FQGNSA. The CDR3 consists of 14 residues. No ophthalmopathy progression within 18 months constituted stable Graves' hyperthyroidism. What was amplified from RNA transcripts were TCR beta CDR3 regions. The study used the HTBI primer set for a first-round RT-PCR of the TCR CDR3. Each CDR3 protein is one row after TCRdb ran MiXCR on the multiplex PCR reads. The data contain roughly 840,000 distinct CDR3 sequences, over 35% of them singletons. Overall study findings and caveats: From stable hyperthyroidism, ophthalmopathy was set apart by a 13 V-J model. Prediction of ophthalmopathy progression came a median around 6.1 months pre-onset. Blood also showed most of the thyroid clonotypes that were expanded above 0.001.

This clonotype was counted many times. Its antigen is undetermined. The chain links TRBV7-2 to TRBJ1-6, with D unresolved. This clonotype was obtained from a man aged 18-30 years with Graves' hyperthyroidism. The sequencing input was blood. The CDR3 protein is CASSLGRSGSPLHF. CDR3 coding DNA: TGTGCCAGCAGCCTCGGAAGGAGCGGTTCACCCCTCCACTTT. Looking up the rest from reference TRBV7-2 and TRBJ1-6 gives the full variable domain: GAGVSQSPSNKVTEKGKDVELRCDPISGHTALYWYRQSLGQGLEFLIYFQGNSAPDKSGLPSDRFSAERTGGSVSTLTIQRTQQEDSAVYLCASSLGRSGSPLHFGNGTRLTVT.